This T cell receptor (beta chain) originates from a study of blood T cell repertoires in COVID-19. Whole-study context: In each case, the material was cDNA or gDNA derived from T cells, B-cell-depleted T cells, or PBMCs.

This clone was counted only a few times. Authors' methods: The assay estimated nucleated cells by amplifying reference gene primers. TCRdb's table, derived via immunoSEQ multiplex PCR, lists solely in-frame clones and lacks some. V and J calls and clone size come straight from that table; D and trimming were deduced from the DNA. The table includes about 150,000 clones, about 89% detected once. The receptor comes from a man aged 60 to 69 with active or convalescent COVID-19. Material for sequencing was peripheral blood.

The CDR3 loop is CASSSAQGGEETQYF. The CDR3 nucleotides read TGTGCCAGCAGTTCCGCCCAAGGGGGCGAGGAGACCCAGTACTTC. The rearrangement links TRBV6-6 to TRBJ2-5, with 7 bases fitting TRBD1. The V gene's germline CDR1 is MNHNY and CDR2 SVGAGI (reference sequence). Trimming at V came to 4 bases and at J to 5 bases, leaving 10 bases not matched to a gene. This CDR3 has 15 amino acids.